The source of this TCR beta chain is a study of T cell repertoires in cytomegalovirus infection (dated by TCRdb to the late 2010s). In the study overall: The peptide stimulations were aimed at well-studied HLA-B-restricted epitopes as well as recently identified HLA-C-restricted CMV epitopes, whose presentation resists viral immunomodulation. Donor HLA type was relevant to the analysis, as public TCR beta signatures indicated carriage of CMV infection together with the matching HLA type.

From cysteine to phenylalanine, the CDR3 is 14 amino acids long. This entry keeps only the CDR3 DNA: 42 bases, framed from base 1. Deletion took 7 bases off V and 0 bases off J, with a span of 11 bases between the germline ends. To note about this clonotype: Its antigen specificity is not known. No base qualities exist here, and no much larger clone lies one base off it.

Sequencing was performed on an Illumina HiSeq 1500. The public reads were run again by TCRdb, first through fastp at Q25 and then through MiXCR, and only productive beta chains were kept. When rows share a CDR3 protein, they turn into one entry using the most common DNA and genes. This sample holds 45,000 to 65,000 distinct CDR3 sequences; roughly 21% were observed only once. The ten largest clones add up to about four fifths of the sample. According to the study, the label for this sample's treatment or condition signals: in vitro stimulation with specific CMV peptide epitopes to enrich CMV-specific T cells. The investigation overall reported the following: Carriers of CMV infection plus the relevant HLA type were discriminated by the cumulative frequency of public TCR beta family members in the study cohort and in an independent roughly 400-donor cohort. The ex vivo response was dominated by HLA-C-restricted CMV-specific TCR beta clonotypes, which also provided the single most frequent clonotype in two of eight donors.

The sample consisted of CD8+ T cells from cultured PBMCs, taken from culture after CMV antigen stimulation. The chain links TRBV23-1 with TRBJ2-3; TRBD1 is a possible D gene, resting on 5 matching bases. TRBV23-1 has ORF status, its function being uncertain. This sequence originates from a human donor in good health (CMV status not recorded). Some clones in this sample may be carry-over from other donors' samples. The DNA sequence is as follows: TGCGCCAGCATAGGGGTCCCTAGCACAGATACGCAGTATTTT. This is translated as CASIGVPSTDTQYF.